The 11 T cell receptor beta chains given below trace back to one sample, sequenced in a study of CD4+ T cells in melanoma. Clones were read by immunoSEQ multiplex PCR, and TCRdb kept only the in-frame ones, dropping some. The table has about 50,000 clones, approximately 89% seen once. The sequenced material came from peripheral blood. Every receptor here comes from a human donor with melanoma.

The rearrangement links TRBV19 to TRBJ1-3; a weak D match, TRBD1 (5 bases). With 3 bases removed from V and 0 bases from J, the gap between germline ends came to 15 bases. This CDR3 contains 17 residues. Germline V lookup: CDR1 LNHDA, CDR2 SQIVND (reference sequence). DNA of the CDR3: TGTGCCAGTAGTATCTTTCCTTCAGGGAGCTCTGGAAACACCATATATTTT. Amino acids: CASSIFPSGSSGNTIYF. The variable domain in full, with the rest retrieved from reference TRBV19 and TRBJ1-3, is DGGITQSPKYLFRKEGQNVTLSCEQNLNHDAMYWYRQDPGQGLRLIYYSQIVNDFQKGDIAEGYSVSREKKESFPLTVTSAQKNPTAFYLCASSIFPSGSSGNTIYFGEGSWLTVV.

V usage is TRBV5-1 and J usage is TRBJ2-5; no definite D call. Germline V CDR1 and CDR2: SGHRS, YFSETQ. The CDR3 runs 14 residues. Trimming stripped 0 bases from V and 1 base from J, with 7 bases between. The CDR3 DNA sequence: TGCGCCAGCAGCTTGGGAGTCCTCCAAGAGACCCAGTACTTC. Translating it yields CASSLGVLQETQYF.

This sequence joins TRBV19 and TRBJ1-5; TRBD1 might be the D (6 bases). The V end was cut by 7 bases, the J end by 2 bases, with 15 bases between. The CDR3 extends over 15 amino acids. The germline gives CDR1 LNHDA, CDR2 SQIVND (reference sequence). For the CDR3, the DNA is TGTGCCAGTACCTGGGACACGGATGGCAATCAGCCCCAGCATTTT. It codes for CASTWDTDGNQPQHF.

The J gene is TRBJ1-2, the V gene TRBV28; D gene unclear. This CDR3 is 13 amino acids long. Germline lookup yields CDR1 MDHEN and CDR2 SYDVKM. V was trimmed by 5 bases and J by 3 bases, leaving 10 bases between them. Here the CDR3 DNA reads TGTGCCAGCAGTACCTCCGCCGACTATGGCTACACCTTC. This sequence encodes CASSTSADYGYTF.

The chain links TRBV2 to TRBJ2-1; tentative D call: TRBD1 (6 bases). Germline V gene sequence: CDR1 SNHLY, CDR2 FYNNEI. The CDR3 is made up of 14 amino acids. Trimming pared 4 bases from V and 7 bases from J, leaving 14 bases between. CDR3 in amino acids: CASSASRTENEQFF. In nucleotides, the CDR3 is TGTGCCAGCAGTGCGTCAAGGACAGAGAATGAGCAGTTCTTC. Full variable domain (outside the CDR3, taken from reference TRBV2 and TRBJ2-1): EPEVTQTPSHQVTQMGQEVILRCVPISNHLYFYWYRQILGQKVEFLVSFYNNEISEKSEIFDDQFSVERPDGSNFTLKIRSTKLEDSAMYFCASSASRTENEQFFGPGTRLTVL.

This chain joins TRBV15 and TRBJ2-5; D possibly corresponds to TRBD1 (5 bases). This CDR3 has 15 residues. Germline values: CDR1 LNHNV, CDR2 YYDKDF (reference sequence). Trimming cost V 1 base and J 2 bases, with 11 bases left between them. The CDR3 DNA sequence: TGTGCCACCAGCAGAGGGCAGGGAAATCAAGAGACCCAGTACTTC. It is translated as CATSRGQGNQETQYF.

This chain joins TRBV6-5 and TRBJ2-1; D ambiguous. V dropped 5 bases and J dropped 4 bases, with 6 bases sitting between them. The CDR3 runs to 12 residues. Germline V CDR1 and CDR2: MNHEY, SVGAGI. Here the CDR3 DNA reads TGTGCCAGCAGTAGCCTTTACAATGAGCAGTTCTTC. It yields the protein CASSSLYNEQFF.

The V call is TRBV10-3, the J call TRBJ2-3, with TRBD1 matching over 7 bases. Germline V gives CDR1 ENHRY, CDR2 SYGVKD. V dropped 10 bases and J dropped 0; count of bases not matched to a gene: 16. The CDR3 loop spans 17 amino acids. The DNA of the CDR3 is TGTGCCACCCATCCCATGGGGACAGTCTCTAGCACAGATACGCAGTATTTT. It yields the protein CATHPMGTVSSTDTQYF.

The chain recombines TRBV7-9 with TRBJ2-1, with TRBD1 identical over 11 bases. The CDR3 consists of 17 residues. Trimming removed 1 base from V and 8 bases from J; junction bases left unmatched: 10. Per the germline V gene, CDR1 is SEHNR and CDR2 is FQNEAQ (reference sequence). The CDR3 is CASSLEEDRGLRDEQFF. In DNA form, the CDR3 reads TGTGCCAGCAGCTTAGAAGAGGACAGGGGGCTTAGGGATGAGCAGTTCTTC.

The chain couples TRBV5-1 to TRBJ1-5, with 9 bases lining up with TRBD1. The length of the CDR3 is 14 residues. V dropped 3 bases and J dropped 4; count of bases not matched to a gene: 2. CDR1 is SGHRS and CDR2 is YFSETQ in the germline V gene. CDR3 protein: CASSSTGGNQPQHF. The CDR3 DNA reads TGCGCCAGCAGCTCGACAGGGGGAAATCAGCCCCAGCATTTT.

The V gene is TRBV13, the J gene TRBJ1-2; TRBD1 matches 12 bases. CDR3 length equals 17 residues. J gave up 7 bases and V 5 bases, and 14 bases lay outside the gene matches. Per germline, CDR1 PRHDT and CDR2 FYEKMQ (reference sequence). The CDR3 region is CASSLRLDGTGGAGYTF. The CDR3 coding sequence is TGTGCCAGCAGCCTAAGACTGGACGGGACAGGGGGCGCTGGCTACACCTTC.